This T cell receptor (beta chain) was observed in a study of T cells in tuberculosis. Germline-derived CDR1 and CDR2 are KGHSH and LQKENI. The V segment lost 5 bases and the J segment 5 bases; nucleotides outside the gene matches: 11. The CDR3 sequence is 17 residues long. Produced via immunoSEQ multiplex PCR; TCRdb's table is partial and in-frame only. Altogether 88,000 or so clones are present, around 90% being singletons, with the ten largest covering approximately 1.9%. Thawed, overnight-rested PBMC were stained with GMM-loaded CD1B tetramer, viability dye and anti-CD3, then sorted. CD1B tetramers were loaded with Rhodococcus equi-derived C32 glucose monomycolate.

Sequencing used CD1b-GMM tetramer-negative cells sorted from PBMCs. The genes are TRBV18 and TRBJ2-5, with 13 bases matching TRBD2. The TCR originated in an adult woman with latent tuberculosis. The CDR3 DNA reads TGTGCCAGCTCATCACTTCTCGGGACTAGCGGGGTCGAGACCCAGTACTTC. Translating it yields CASSSLLGTSGVETQYF.